Presented here are 9 T cell receptor beta chains from one specimen sequenced in a study of vaccination and CD4 T cells after COVID-19 (dated by TCRdb to the early 2020s). These receptors' antigens are unknown. The library came from PCR. The listed sequencing device is Illumina iSeq 100. TCR sequencing of DNA from cultured CD4+ T cells used the Oncomine TCR Beta short-read assay at the Johns Hopkins FTIC core. TCRdb cleaned the public reads at Q25 with fastp, built clones with MiXCR and kept in-frame beta chains. Each CDR3 protein gets just one entry, which takes the most common genes and DNA from the rows behind it. This sample holds fewer than 15,000 distinct CDR3 sequences; roughly two fifths were observed only once. The top ten clones comprise about 9.3% of the sample. The sample's treatment or condition label, in plain terms: roughly ten-day PBMC culture with coronavirus spike peptide pools or control peptides (ViraFEST assay).

The source material was CD4+ T cells from blood, cultured in vitro, sampled after SARS-CoV-2 vaccination. These receptors were obtained from a human donor who had recovered from COVID-19.

By share, this clonotype counts as medium-sized (0.01 to 0.1%). J is TRBJ1-5 and V is TRBV24-1; D may be TRBD1 (6 bases). V dropped 8 bases and J dropped 0 bases, with 16 bases sitting between them. Germline loops: CDR1 KGHDR, CDR2 SFDVKD. The CDR3 has 16 amino acids. CDR3 loop: CATTTQGQGSNQPQHF. CDR3 coding DNA: TGTGCCACCACCACCCAGGGGCAGGGTAGCAATCAGCCCCAGCATTTT.

CDR3 nucleotides: TGCAGTGCTAACCGGAGAGGAGACTATGGCTACACCTTC. Encoded protein: CSANRRGDYGYTF. The chain is built from TRBV20-1 and TRBJ1-2; D is ambiguous. The CDR3 runs 13 residues. V lost 4 bases and J lost 3, with 12 bases in between. CDR1 and CDR2 (germline): DFQATT, SNEGSKA (reference sequence).

The rearrangement links TRBV20-1 to TRBJ2-7, with D possibly being TRBD1 (6 bases). Germline V CDR1 and CDR2: DFQATT, SNEGSKA (reference sequence). With 5 bases removed from V and 2 bases from J, the gap between germline ends came to 10 bases. CDR3 length: 12 residues. In DNA, the CDR3 is TGCAGTGCTTTTGACAGGACCTACGAGCAGTACTTC. It codes for CSAFDRTYEQYF.

Only a few counts were recorded for this clonotype. The V and J genes are TRBV15 and TRBJ1-1; possibly TRBD1 for D (5 bases). Germline lookup yields CDR1 LNHNV and CDR2 YYDKDF (reference sequence). The ends were cut back, 0 bases at V and 7 bases at J, with 21 bases in the middle. This CDR3 is 17 amino acids long. CDR3 sequence: CATSRDHISGALGEAFF. The CDR3 nucleotides are TGTGCCACCAGCAGAGATCATATATCTGGGGCGCTTGGTGAAGCTTTCTTT.

V gene TRBV7-2 combines with J gene TRBJ2-5; 8 bases are shared with TRBD2. The CDR3 consists of 17 residues. The trim removed 0 bases at V and 5 bases at J, leaving 11 bases unmatched. The germline gives CDR1 SGHTA, CDR2 FQGNSA. CDR3 nucleotides: TGTGCCAGCAGCTTAGCGACGGGAGGGCCTGGGTGGGAGACCCAGTACTTC. It translates to CASSLATGGPGWETQYF.

The chain has TRBV25-1 and TRBJ2-2; 8 bases are shared with TRBD1. V lost 6 bases to trimming and J lost 1 base; unmatched junction nucleotides: 1. Germline CDR1 is MGHDK and CDR2 is SYGVNS. CDR3 length equals 14 residues. CDR3 sequence: CASRDRVNTGELFF. In nucleotides, the CDR3 is TGTGCCAGCAGGGACAGGGTGAACACCGGGGAGCTGTTTTTT.

This chain links TRBV7-9 with TRBJ2-3; 8 bases are shared with TRBD2. The junction had 3 bases not matched to a gene; V was cut back by 1 base and J by 6 bases. This CDR3 region has 14 residues. Germline CDR1 and CDR2: SEHNR and FQNEAQ (reference sequence). The CDR3 region has the DNA TGTGCCAGCAGCTTAGGGACTAGCTGGGATACGCAGTATTTT. Protein product: CASSLGTSWDTQYF.

This clonotype has a handful of counts. V usage is TRBV7-2 and J usage is TRBJ2-1; D might be TRBD1 (6 bases). Germline V gives CDR1 SGHTA, CDR2 FQGNSA. CDR3 length: 16 residues. The V and J ends lost 2 bases and 1 base respectively, with 12 bases between them. CDR3 amino acids: CASSLSPGTSYNEQFF. Here the CDR3 DNA reads TGTGCCAGCAGCTTATCTCCAGGGACATCCTACAATGAGCAGTTCTTC.

This chain links TRBV7-2 with TRBJ1-6, with a weak D call TRBD1 (6 bases). V was shortened by 5 bases and J by 5 bases, with 13 bases between the two germline ends. Germline V gives CDR1 SGHTA, CDR2 FQGNSA. The CDR3 spans 15 residues. The DNA for the CDR3 is TGTGCCAGCAGCGCAAGGGGGAACAATAATTCACCCCTCCACTTT. This encodes CASSARGNNNSPLHF.